This record looks at one TCR beta chain sequence and its context. The data originate from a study of patients and donors after allogeneic stem cell transplantation. TCRdb re-called the RT-PCR reads with MiXCR, one entry per CDR3 protein. The sample yields 70,000 to 100,000 distinct CDR3 sequences, 4.5% to 5% seen once. Trimming pared 6 bases from V and 4 bases from J, leaving 20 bases between. The CDR3 loop spans 16 amino acids. The sequencing input was blood, either unsorted or a sorted T cell fraction (not recorded which). The clonotype comes from a human donor who was either an allogeneic HSCT recipient or a stem cell or donor lymphocyte infusion donor (not recorded which). It is not recorded whose cells these are; they may come from a transplant donor. V and J are TRBV12-3 or TRBV12-4 and TRBJ2-3; D is perhaps TRBD1 (5 bases). The CDR3 bases are TGTGCCAGCAGCCCTCTTCCAGGGAAGGGGTCAGATACGCAGTATTTT. It encodes CASSPLPGKGSDTQYF.